The clone carrying this T cell receptor (beta chain) was seen only a few times. The antigen is not known. CDR1 is MDHEN, CDR2 SYDVKM, per germline. Trimming took off 3 bases at V and 1 base at J, with 0 bases between the two ends. This CDR3 has 11 residues. These data belong to a study of beta chain features in type 1 diabetes. Study results and limitations: Significant though moderate, a shortening of TCRB CDR3s appeared in all four CD4+ subsets of Type 1 diabetes patients.

The whole isolated RNA underwent reverse transcription, so sequencing captured expressed TCRB transcripts. The protocol was immunoSEQ multiplex PCR, while the TCRdb copy is restricted to in-frame clones and leaves out a portion. The sample contains over 100,000 clones, roughly 15% of which appear only once. This clonotype was obtained from a man aged 30 to 45 with type 1 diabetes. Sequencing was carried out using central memory CD4+ T cells from blood. The chain couples TRBV28 to TRBJ1-2; D not resolved. The DNA of the CDR3 is TGTGCCAGCAGTTTTAACTATGGCTACACCTTC. Encoded protein: CASSFNYGYTF.